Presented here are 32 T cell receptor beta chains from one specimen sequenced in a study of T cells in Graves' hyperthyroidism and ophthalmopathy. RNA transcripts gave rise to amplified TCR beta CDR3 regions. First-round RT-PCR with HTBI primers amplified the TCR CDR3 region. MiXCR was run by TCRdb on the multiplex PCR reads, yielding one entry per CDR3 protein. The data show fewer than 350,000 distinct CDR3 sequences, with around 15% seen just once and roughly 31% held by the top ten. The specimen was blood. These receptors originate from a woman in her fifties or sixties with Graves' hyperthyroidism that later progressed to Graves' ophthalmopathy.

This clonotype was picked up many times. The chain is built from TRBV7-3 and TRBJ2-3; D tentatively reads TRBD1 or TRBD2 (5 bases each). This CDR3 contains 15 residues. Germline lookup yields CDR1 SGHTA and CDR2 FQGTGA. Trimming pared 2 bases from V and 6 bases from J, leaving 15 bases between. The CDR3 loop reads CASSLGGRRSDTQYF. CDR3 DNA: TGTGCCAGCAGCTTAGGGGGACGTCGTTCCGATACGCAGTATTTT.

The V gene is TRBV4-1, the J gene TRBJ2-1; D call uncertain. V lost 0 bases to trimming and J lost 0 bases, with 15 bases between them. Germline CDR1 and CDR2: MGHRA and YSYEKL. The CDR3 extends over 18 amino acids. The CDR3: CASSQEPNLRFSYNEQFF. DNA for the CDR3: TGCGCCAGCAGCCAAGAACCTAACCTTCGGTTCTCCTACAATGAGCAGTTCTTC.

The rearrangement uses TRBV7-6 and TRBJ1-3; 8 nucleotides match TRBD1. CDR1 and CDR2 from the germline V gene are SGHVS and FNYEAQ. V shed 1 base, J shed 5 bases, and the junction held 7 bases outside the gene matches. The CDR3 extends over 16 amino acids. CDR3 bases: TGTGCCAGCAGCTTAGTCACAGGGGGTACCAGAAACACCATATATTTT. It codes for CASSLVTGGTRNTIYF.

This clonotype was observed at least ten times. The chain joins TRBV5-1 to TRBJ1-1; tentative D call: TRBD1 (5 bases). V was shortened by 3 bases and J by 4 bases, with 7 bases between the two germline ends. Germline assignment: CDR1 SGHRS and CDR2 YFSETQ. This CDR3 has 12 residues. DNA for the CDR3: TGCGCCAGCAGCTCGACAGCCACTGAAGCTTTCTTT. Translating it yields CASSSTATEAFF.

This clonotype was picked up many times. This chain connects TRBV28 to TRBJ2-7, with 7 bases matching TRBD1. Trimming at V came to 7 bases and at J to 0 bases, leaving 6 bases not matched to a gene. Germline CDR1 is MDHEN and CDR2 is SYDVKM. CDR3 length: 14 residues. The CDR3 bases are TGTGCCAGCACCCTGACAGGGAGCTCCTACGAGCAGTACTTC. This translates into CASTLTGSSYEQYF. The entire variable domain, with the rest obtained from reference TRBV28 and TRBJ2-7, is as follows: DVKVTQSSRYLVKRTGEKVFLECVQDMDHENMFWYRQDPGLGLRLIYFSYDVKMKEKGDIPEGYSVSREKKERFSLILESASTNQTSMYLCASTLTGSSYEQYFGPGTRLTVT.

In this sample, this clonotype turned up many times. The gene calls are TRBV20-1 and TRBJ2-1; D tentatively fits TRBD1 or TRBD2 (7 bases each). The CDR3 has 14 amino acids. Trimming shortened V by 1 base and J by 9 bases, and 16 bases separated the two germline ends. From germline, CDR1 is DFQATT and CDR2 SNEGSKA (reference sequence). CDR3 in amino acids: CSARVAGQGGEQFF. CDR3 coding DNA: TGCAGTGCTAGAGTAGCGGGTCAGGGGGGTGAGCAGTTCTTC.

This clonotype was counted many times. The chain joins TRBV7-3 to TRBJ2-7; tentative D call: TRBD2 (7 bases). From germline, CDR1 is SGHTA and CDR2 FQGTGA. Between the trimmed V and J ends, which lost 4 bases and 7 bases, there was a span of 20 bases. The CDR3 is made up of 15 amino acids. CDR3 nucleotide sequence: TGTGCCAGCAGCTCCAGGGGAGGGCCTGTCTTAGAGCAGTACTTC. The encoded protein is CASSSRGGPVLEQYF.

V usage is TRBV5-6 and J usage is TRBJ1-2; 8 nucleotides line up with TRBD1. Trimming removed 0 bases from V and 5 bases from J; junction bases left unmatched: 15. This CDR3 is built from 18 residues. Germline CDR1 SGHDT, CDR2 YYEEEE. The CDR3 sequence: CASSLVRDRHLYGYGYTF. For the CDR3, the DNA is TGTGCCAGCAGCTTGGTTCGGGACAGGCATCTATATGGGTATGGCTACACCTTC.

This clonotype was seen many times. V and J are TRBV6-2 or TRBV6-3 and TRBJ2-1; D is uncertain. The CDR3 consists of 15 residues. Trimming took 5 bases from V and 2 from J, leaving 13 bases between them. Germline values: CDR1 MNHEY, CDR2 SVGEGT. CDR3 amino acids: CASSAQRRTYNEQFF. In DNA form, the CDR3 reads TGTGCCAGCAGTGCCCAGCGCAGGACCTACAATGAGCAGTTCTTC.

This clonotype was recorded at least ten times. Here the CDR3 reads CASSPPGLATNEQFF. The CDR3 DNA sequence: TGTGCCAGCAGCCCACCGGGACTTGCTACCAATGAGCAGTTCTTC. The J gene is TRBJ2-1, the V gene TRBV7-9, with D possibly being TRBD2 (6 bases). V was pared by 5 bases and J by 6 bases, with 17 bases between. Germline loops: CDR1 SEHNR, CDR2 FQNEAQ (reference sequence). CDR3 size: 15 residues.

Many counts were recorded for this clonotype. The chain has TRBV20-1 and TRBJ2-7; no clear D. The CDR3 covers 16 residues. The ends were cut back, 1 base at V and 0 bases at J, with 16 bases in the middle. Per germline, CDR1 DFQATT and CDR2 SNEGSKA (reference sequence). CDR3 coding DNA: TGCAGTGCTAGAGGTCTCGTCGGGTTGAGCTCCTACGAGCAGTACTTC. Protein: CSARGLVGLSSYEQYF.

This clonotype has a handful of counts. DNA of the CDR3: TGTGCCAGTAGCCCCTCCTATGTCTCTGGGGCCAACGTCCTGACTTTC. Translated: CASSPSYVSGANVLTF. The chain recombines TRBV19 with TRBJ2-6; D not certain. Germline CDR1 LNHDA, CDR2 SQIVND (reference sequence). Trimming left V 6 bases short and J 0 bases short, with 12 bases between. The CDR3 has 16 residues.

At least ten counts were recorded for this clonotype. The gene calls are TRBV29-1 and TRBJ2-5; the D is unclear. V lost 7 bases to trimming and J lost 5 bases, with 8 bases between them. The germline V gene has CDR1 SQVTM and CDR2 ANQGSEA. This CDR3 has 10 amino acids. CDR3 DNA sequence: TGCAGCGGGCATTACGAGACCCAGTACTTC. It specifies CSGHYETQYF.

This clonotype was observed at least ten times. The CDR3 here is CASSQGLGGGLSYEQYF. CDR3 bases: TGTGCCAGCTCACAAGGTTTGGGGGGAGGCCTCTCCTACGAGCAGTACTTC. This chain joins TRBV18 and TRBJ2-7; tentative D call: TRBD2 (6 bases). The CDR3 runs to 17 residues. Per germline, CDR1 KGHSH and CDR2 LQKENI. Deletions cut 4 bases from V and 0 bases from J, with 19 bases between. Supplemented by reference TRBV18 and TRBJ2-7, the full variable domain reads NAGVMQNPRHLVRRRGQEARLRCSPMKGHSHVYWYRQLPEEGLKFMVYLQKENIIDESGMPKERFSAEFPKEGPSILRIQQVVRGDSAAYFCASSQGLGGGLSYEQYFGPGTRLTVT.

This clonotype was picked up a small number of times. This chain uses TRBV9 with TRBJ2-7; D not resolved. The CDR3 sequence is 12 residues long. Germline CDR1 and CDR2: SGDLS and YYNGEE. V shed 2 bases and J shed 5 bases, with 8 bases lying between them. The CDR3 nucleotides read TGTGCCAGCAGCGTGTCTGACCACGAGCAGTACTTC. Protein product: CASSVSDHEQYF.

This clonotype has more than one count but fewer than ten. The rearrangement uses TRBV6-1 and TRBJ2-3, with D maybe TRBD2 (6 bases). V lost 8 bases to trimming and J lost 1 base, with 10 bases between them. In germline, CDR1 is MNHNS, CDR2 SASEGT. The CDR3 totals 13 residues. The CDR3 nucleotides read TGTGCCAGCGAATGGGGGGGCACAGATACGCAGTATTTT. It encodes CASEWGGTDTQYF.

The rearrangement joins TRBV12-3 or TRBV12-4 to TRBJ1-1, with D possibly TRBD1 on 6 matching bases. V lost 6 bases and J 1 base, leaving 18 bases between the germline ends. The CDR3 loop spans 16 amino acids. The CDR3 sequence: CASSPELGAWNTEAFF. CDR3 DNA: TGTGCCAGCAGCCCCGAGTTGGGGGCATGGAACACTGAAGCTTTCTTT.

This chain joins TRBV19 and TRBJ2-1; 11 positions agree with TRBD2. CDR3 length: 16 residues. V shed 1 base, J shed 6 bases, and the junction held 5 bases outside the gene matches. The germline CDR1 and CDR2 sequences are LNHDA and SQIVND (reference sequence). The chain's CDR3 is CASSIAGLAGVNEQFF. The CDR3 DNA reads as TGTGCCAGTAGTATAGCCGGACTAGCGGGTGTCAATGAGCAGTTCTTC. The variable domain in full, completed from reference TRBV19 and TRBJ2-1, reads DGGITQSPKYLFRKEGQNVTLSCEQNLNHDAMYWYRQDPGQGLRLIYYSQIVNDFQKGDIAEGYSVSREKKESFPLTVTSAQKNPTAFYLCASSIAGLAGVNEQFFGPGTRLTVL.

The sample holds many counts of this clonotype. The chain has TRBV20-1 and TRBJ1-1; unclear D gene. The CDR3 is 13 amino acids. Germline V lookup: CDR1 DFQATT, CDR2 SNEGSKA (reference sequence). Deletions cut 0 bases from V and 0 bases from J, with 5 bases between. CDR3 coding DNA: TGCAGTGCTAGAGATAGTGTGAACACTGAAGCTTTCTTT. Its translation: CSARDSVNTEAFF.

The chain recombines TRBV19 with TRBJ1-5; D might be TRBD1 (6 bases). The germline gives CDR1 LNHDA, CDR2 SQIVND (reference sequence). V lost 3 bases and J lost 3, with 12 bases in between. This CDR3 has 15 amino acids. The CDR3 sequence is CASSIHTGHNQPQHF. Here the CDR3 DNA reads TGTGCCAGTAGTATTCATACAGGGCACAATCAGCCCCAGCATTTT.

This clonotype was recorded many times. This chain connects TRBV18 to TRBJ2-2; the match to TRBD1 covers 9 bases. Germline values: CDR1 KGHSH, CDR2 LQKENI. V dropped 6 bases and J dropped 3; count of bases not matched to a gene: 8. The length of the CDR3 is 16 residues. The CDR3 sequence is CASSPPDRGYTGELFF. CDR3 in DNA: TGTGCCAGCTCCCCCCCGGACAGGGGATACACCGGGGAGCTGTTTTTT.

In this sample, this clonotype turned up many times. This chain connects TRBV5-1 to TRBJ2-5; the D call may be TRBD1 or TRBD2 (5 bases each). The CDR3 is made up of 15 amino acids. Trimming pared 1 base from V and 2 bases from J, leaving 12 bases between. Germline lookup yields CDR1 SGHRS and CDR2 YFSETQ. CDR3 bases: TGCGCCAGCAGCTTGATCGGGACGAGACAAGAGACCCAGTACTTC. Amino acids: CASSLIGTRQETQYF.

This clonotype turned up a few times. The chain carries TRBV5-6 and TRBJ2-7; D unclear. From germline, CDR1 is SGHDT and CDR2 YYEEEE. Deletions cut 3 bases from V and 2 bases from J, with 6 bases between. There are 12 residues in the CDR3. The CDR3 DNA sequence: TGTGCCAGCAGCTCCTCCCCCTACGAGCAGTACTTC. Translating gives CASSSSPYEQYF. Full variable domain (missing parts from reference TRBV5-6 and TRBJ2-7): DAGVTQSPTHLIKTRGQQVTLRCSPKSGHDTVSWYQQALGQGPQFIFQYYEEEERQRGNFPDRFSGHQFPNYSSELNVNALLLGDSALYLCASSSSPYEQYFGPGTRLTVT.

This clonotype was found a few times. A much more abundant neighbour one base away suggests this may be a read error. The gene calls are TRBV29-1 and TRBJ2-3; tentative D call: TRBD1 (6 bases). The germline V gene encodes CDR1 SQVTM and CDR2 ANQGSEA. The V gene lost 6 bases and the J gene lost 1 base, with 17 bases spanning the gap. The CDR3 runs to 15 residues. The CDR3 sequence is CSVDRRSTGTDTQYF. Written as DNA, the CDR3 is TGCAGCGTCGACAGGAGATCCACGGGCACAGATACGCAGTATTTT.

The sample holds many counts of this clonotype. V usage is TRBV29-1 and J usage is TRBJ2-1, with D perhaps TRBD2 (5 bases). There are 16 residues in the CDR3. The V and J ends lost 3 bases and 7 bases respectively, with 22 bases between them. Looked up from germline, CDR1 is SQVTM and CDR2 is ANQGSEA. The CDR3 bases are TGCAGCGTTGAGGCGGCTAGCCTCTCCCGTAGTAATGAGCAGTTCTTC. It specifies CSVEAASLSRSNEQFF.

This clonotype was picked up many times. Written as DNA, the CDR3 is TGTGCCAGCAGGGAAACAGGGACCTACACTGAAGCTTTCTTT. As protein: CASRETGTYTEAFF. The V gene is TRBV27, the J gene TRBJ1-1, with TRBD1 as a possible D gene (6 bases). Germline CDR1 MNHEY, CDR2 SMNVEV (reference sequence). This CDR3 region has 14 residues. With 6 bases removed from V and 3 bases from J, the gap between germline ends came to 14 bases.

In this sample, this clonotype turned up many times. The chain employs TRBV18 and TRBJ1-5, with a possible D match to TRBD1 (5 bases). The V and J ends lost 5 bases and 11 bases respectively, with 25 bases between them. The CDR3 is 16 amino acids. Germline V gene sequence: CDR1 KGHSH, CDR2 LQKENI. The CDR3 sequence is CASSVSGTNLPRTQHF. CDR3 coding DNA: TGTGCCAGCTCAGTCTCCGGGACGAACCTTCCCCGGACCCAGCATTTT.

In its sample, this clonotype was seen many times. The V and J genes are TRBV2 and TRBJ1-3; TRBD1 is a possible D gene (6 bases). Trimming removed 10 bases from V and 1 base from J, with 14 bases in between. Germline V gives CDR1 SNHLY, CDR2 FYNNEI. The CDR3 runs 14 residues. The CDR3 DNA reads TGTGCCACCACACAGGGTCAGTCTGGAAACACCATATATTTT. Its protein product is CATTQGQSGNTIYF.

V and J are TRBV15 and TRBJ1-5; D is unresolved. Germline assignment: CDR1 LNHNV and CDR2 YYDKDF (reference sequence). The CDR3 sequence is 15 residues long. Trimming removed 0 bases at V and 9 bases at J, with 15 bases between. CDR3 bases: TGTGCCACCAGCAGAGATCTTTCTAGGTCGCGGCCCCAGCATTTT. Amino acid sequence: CATSRDLSRSRPQHF.

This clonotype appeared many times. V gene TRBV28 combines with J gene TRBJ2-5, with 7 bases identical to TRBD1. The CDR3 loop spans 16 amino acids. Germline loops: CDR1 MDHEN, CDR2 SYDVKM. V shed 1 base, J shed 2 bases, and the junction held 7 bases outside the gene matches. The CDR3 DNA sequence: TGTGCCAGCAGTTTATACAGGGGTGCTCCTCAAGAGACCCAGTACTTC. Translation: CASSLYRGAPQETQYF.

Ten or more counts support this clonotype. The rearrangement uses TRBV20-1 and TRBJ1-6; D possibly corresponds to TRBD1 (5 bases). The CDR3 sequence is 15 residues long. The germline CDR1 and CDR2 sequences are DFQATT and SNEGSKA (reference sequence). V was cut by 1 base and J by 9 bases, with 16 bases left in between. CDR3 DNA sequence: TGCAGTGCTAGAGGGACAACGTCTCTTAGTTCACCCCTCCACTTT. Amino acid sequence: CSARGTTSLSSPLHF.

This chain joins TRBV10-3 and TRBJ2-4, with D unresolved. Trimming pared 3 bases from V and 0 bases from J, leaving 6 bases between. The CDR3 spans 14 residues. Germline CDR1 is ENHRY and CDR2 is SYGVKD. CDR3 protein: CAISDQLAKNIQYF. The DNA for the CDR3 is TGTGCCATCAGTGATCAGTTAGCCAAAAACATTCAGTACTTC.